The 27 T cell receptor beta chains reported below all come from one sample, sequenced in a study of shared clonotypes between healthy human individuals (dated by TCRdb to 2020 to 2021). The library relied on the immunoSEQ multiplex PCR assay. Imported from immuneACCESS, the table was reduced by TCRdb to in-frame sequences with V and J called. These copies leave out some clones; in studies compared against another copy, an unresolved V gene accounts for under half, and the cause of the remainder is not known. A total of approximately 1.1 million clones appear in this sample, around 78% of them only once. The top ten clonotypes cover under 0.65% of the sample. The source material was memory CD4+ T cells from PBMCs. The cell subset or site label corresponds to: CD45RA-negative fraction. Receptors were obtained from a man aged 18 to 35 in good health. Some clones in this sample may be carry-over from other donors' samples.

In its sample, this clone was seen once. The chain carries TRBV6-6 and TRBJ2-3, with D unclear. Germline CDR1 and CDR2: MNHNY and SVGAGI (reference sequence). The CDR3 is 13 amino acids. Between the trimmed V and J ends, which lost 2 bases and 5 bases, there was a span of 8 bases. CDR3 in amino acids: CASSYAVEDTQYF. CDR3 nucleotide sequence: TGTGCCAGCAGTTACGCGGTTGAAGATACGCAGTATTTT.

The chain is built from TRBV29-1 and TRBJ2-1; 12 bases align to TRBD2. The CDR3 extends over 14 amino acids. J gave up 6 bases and V 6 bases, and 6 bases lay outside the gene matches. Germline lookup yields CDR1 SQVTM and CDR2 ANQGSEA. The DNA of the CDR3 is TGCAGCGTGAAGGGGACTAGCGGGTTCAATGAGCAGTTCTTC. This translates into CSVKGTSGFNEQFF.

The chain carries TRBV4-3 and TRBJ2-5, with no clear D. Germline values: CDR1 LGHNA, CDR2 YSLEER. Trimming shortened V by 1 base and J by 0 bases, and 9 bases separated the two germline ends. The CDR3 spans 15 residues. The CDR3 region is CASSQGGGNQETQYF. CDR3 DNA sequence: TGCGCCAGCAGCCAAGGTGGTGGGAACCAAGAGACCCAGTACTTC.

The chain couples TRBV6-4 to TRBJ2-7, with TRBD1 as a possible D gene (6 bases). The germline CDR1 and CDR2 sequences are MRHNA and SNTAGT. V was pared by 7 bases and J by 0 bases, with 10 bases between. The CDR3 covers 13 residues. The CDR3 sequence is CASKDSSSYEQYF. The CDR3 nucleotides are TGTGCCAGCAAGGACAGTTCCTCCTACGAGCAGTACTTC.

The chain couples TRBV4-3 to TRBJ1-2; D possibly corresponds to TRBD1 (5 bases). The CDR3 runs 14 residues. Germline V gene data show CDR1 as LGHNA and CDR2 as YSLEER. V lost 1 base and J lost 5, with 11 bases in between. The CDR3 protein is CASSQAQGGYGYTF. CDR3 bases: TGCGCCAGCAGCCAAGCCCAGGGAGGGTATGGCTACACCTTC.

This clone turned up a few times. V gene TRBV2 combines with J gene TRBJ2-2; D unresolved. V was pared by 4 bases and J by 0 bases, with 6 bases between. The germline CDR1 and CDR2 sequences are SNHLY and FYNNEI. This CDR3 comprises 14 residues. For the CDR3, the DNA is TGTGCCAGCAGTGCCTGGGCGAACACCGGGGAGCTGTTTTTT. Encoded protein: CASSAWANTGELFF.

The rearrangement joins TRBV7-2 to TRBJ1-2; no definite D call. Trimming removed 4 bases at V and 2 bases at J, with 14 bases between. This CDR3 spans 15 amino acids. Germline V gene lookup returns CDR1 SGHTA and CDR2 FQGNSA. CDR3 in amino acids: CASSSRSGLNYGYTF. The CDR3 DNA reads TGTGCCAGCAGCTCCCGCAGTGGGCTCAACTATGGCTACACCTTC. The variable domain in full, completed from reference TRBV7-2 and TRBJ1-2, reads GAGVSQSPSNKVTEKGKDVELRCDPISGHTALYWYRQSLGQGLEFLIYFQGNSAPDKSGLPSDRFSAERTGGSVSTLTIQRTQQEDSAVYLCASSSRSGLNYGYTFGSGTRLTVV.

This clone was detected only a few times. J is TRBJ1-5 and V is TRBV19; TRBD1 matches 8 bases. CDR3 size: 17 residues. J gave up 6 bases and V 5 bases, and 15 bases lay outside the gene matches. Germline CDR1 and CDR2: LNHDA and SQIVND (reference sequence). The DNA of the CDR3 is TGTGCCAGTAGTGCTCTCTTCTCCAGGGGGCGCGTTCAGCCCCAGCATTTT. Protein sequence: CASSALFSRGRVQPQHF.

J is TRBJ2-1 and V is TRBV7-3; TRBD1 agrees at 8 bases. V lost 2 bases to trimming and J lost 0 bases; unmatched junction nucleotides: 0. This CDR3 spans 15 amino acids. CDR1 and CDR2 (germline): SGHTA, FQGTGA. CDR3 residues: CASSLGQGSYNEQFF. In nucleotides, the CDR3 is TGTGCCAGCAGCTTAGGACAGGGCTCCTACAATGAGCAGTTCTTC.

The chain joins TRBV27 to TRBJ1-2, with a possible D match to TRBD1 (5 bases). The ends were cut back, 5 bases at V and 8 bases at J, with 15 bases in the middle. Germline values: CDR1 MNHEY, CDR2 SMNVEV (reference sequence). The CDR3 totals 13 residues. In DNA form, the CDR3 reads TGTGCCAGCAGTGCCTGGGGACGGGACGGCTACACCTTC. This sequence encodes CASSAWGRDGYTF.

V and J are TRBV7-9 and TRBJ2-1, with TRBD1 matching over 10 bases. Germline assignment: CDR1 SEHNR and CDR2 FQNEAQ (reference sequence). The CDR3 runs 15 residues. Trimming took 1 base from V and 9 from J; bases not matched to a gene: 6. The CDR3 reads CASSLVGQGITEQFF. CDR3 DNA: TGTGCCAGCAGCTTAGTGGGACAGGGGATCACTGAGCAGTTCTTC.

The genes are TRBV5-6 and TRBJ2-3, with 10 bases lining up with TRBD2. J was trimmed by 2 bases and V by 2 bases; bases with no gene match: 5. The CDR3 spans 16 residues. The germline gives CDR1 SGHDT, CDR2 YYEEEE. CDR3 region: CASSFGLAEITDTQYF. CDR3 coding DNA: TGTGCCAGCAGCTTCGGACTAGCGGAGATCACAGATACGCAGTATTTT.

V usage is TRBV5-1 and J usage is TRBJ2-3, with D perhaps matching TRBD2 (5 bases). Germline V gene data show CDR1 as SGHRS and CDR2 as YFSETQ. The V and J ends lost 3 bases and 4 bases respectively, with 9 bases between them. This CDR3 spans 13 amino acids. The CDR3 DNA is TGCGCCAGCAGCTCTGTCGGGGCAGATACGCAGTATTTT. Translated: CASSSVGADTQYF.

The rearrangement links TRBV4-1 to TRBJ1-1; D perhaps matches TRBD1 (6 bases). The germline V gene has CDR1 MGHRA and CDR2 YSYEKL. V was clipped by 7 bases and J by 2 bases, with 14 bases between them. The CDR3 loop spans 14 amino acids. For the CDR3, the DNA is TGCGCCAGCAACACCTACAGGGACAACACTGAAGCTTTCTTT. Translating it yields CASNTYRDNTEAFF.

V and J are TRBV6-6 and TRBJ2-7, with TRBD2 identical over 10 bases. Germline V gene sequence: CDR1 MNHNY, CDR2 SVGAGI (reference sequence). With V trimmed by 5 bases and J by 4 bases, 5 bases remained unmatched. The CDR3 is 14 residues long. The DNA of the CDR3 is TGTGCCAGCAGTCCACCGGGACTAGCGTACGAGCAGTACTTC. Its protein is CASSPPGLAYEQYF.

The chain employs TRBV7-9 and TRBJ2-2, with D perhaps TRBD1 or TRBD2 (5 bases each). V dropped 7 bases and J dropped 3 bases, with 12 bases sitting between them. Germline-derived CDR1 and CDR2 are SEHNR and FQNEAQ (reference sequence). This CDR3 spans 14 amino acids. The CDR3 reads CASTVRGDTGELFF. The DNA of the CDR3 is TGTGCCAGCACGGTGAGGGGCGACACCGGGGAGCTGTTTTTT.

The V call is TRBV18, the J call TRBJ2-3; the match to TRBD2 covers 9 bases. There are 13 residues in the CDR3. Germline CDR1 and CDR2: KGHSH and LQKENI. V gave up 6 bases and J gave up 10 bases; unmatched junction bases: 8. For the CDR3, the DNA is TGTGCCAGCTCCCCCAATCTAGCGGGATCGCAGTATTTT. Protein: CASSPNLAGSQYF.

The chain has TRBV4-2 and TRBJ1-4; D remains ambiguous. The germline CDR1 and CDR2 sequences are LGHNA and YNFKEQ. CDR3 length: 15 amino acids. Deletions cut 3 bases from V and 9 bases from J, with 17 bases between. The chain's CDR3 is CASSQEVVRVKKLFF. The CDR3 bases are TGTGCCAGCAGCCAGGAGGTTGTACGGGTTAAAAAACTGTTTTTT.

To note about this clone: The junction differs from germline at one of its ends, possibly a read error. The V and J genes are TRBV6-6 and TRBJ1-1, with 7 bases identical to TRBD1. The length of the CDR3 is 15 residues. CDR1 and CDR2 (germline): MNHNY, SVGAGI (reference sequence). The CDR3 sequence is CANSYSDRRNTEAFF. DNA for the CDR3: TGTGCCAACAGTTACTCGGACAGGAGGAACACTGAAGCTTTCTTT.

This clone was picked up many times. The chain carries TRBV7-2 and TRBJ2-5, with D uncertain. The CDR3 has 14 residues. The germline V and J ends were trimmed by 1 base and 2 bases, with 8 bases remaining between them. Germline CDR1 reads SGHTA; CDR2 reads FQGNSA. This CDR3 is CASSLGNRQETQYF. As DNA, the CDR3 is TGTGCCAGCAGCTTAGGGAATCGGCAAGAGACCCAGTACTTC.

The J gene is TRBJ1-6, the V gene TRBV30, with D uncertain. The germline V gene encodes CDR1 GTSNPN and CDR2 SVGIG (reference sequence). V was cut by 2 bases and J by 8 bases, with 10 bases left in between. The CDR3 is 13 residues long. CDR3: CAWSQAEDSPLHF. As DNA, the CDR3 is TGTGCCTGGAGTCAGGCAGAAGATTCACCCCTCCACTTT.

This clone came up a few times. The CDR3 sequence is CAISEVGDRSSYEQYF. CDR3 coding DNA: TGTGCCATCAGTGAGGTCGGGGACAGGAGCTCCTACGAGCAGTACTTC. This chain connects TRBV10-3 to TRBJ2-7; the match to TRBD1 covers 8 bases. The CDR3 consists of 16 residues. CDR1 ENHRY and CDR2 SYGVKD come from the germline V gene. Unmatched junction bases numbered 6, after V lost 2 bases and J lost 0 bases.

The chain employs TRBV10-3 and TRBJ1-5, with a tentative D call TRBD1 (6 bases). The CDR3 is 14 amino acids. The germline V gene has CDR1 ENHRY and CDR2 SYGVKD. Trimming removed 10 bases from V and 7 bases from J, with 20 bases in between. For the CDR3, the DNA is TGTGCCACCAGGGGTATAGGGGTAGAACAGCCCCAGCATTTT. It yields the protein CATRGIGVEQPQHF.

The chain has TRBV30 and TRBJ2-7; D not resolved. CDR1 and CDR2 from the germline V gene are GTSNPN and SVGIG (reference sequence). V was cut by 1 base and J by 2 bases, with 9 bases left in between. CDR3 length: 13 residues. The DNA for the CDR3 is TGTGCCTGGAGTGGGGCAGGAGCCTACGAGCAGTACTTC. It encodes CAWSGAGAYEQYF.

This chain links TRBV6-1 with TRBJ2-7; tentatively, D is TRBD2 (8 bases). The ends were cut back, 11 bases at V and 1 base at J, with 21 bases in the middle. Germline CDR1 and CDR2: MNHNS and SASEGT. CDR3 length: 15 residues. The CDR3, as DNA: TGTGCCGGGAGGGGGCGGGAGGCAGCTTCCTACGAGCAGTACTTC. Translated, it gives CAGRGREAASYEQYF.

This chain connects TRBV5-4 to TRBJ1-2; weak D call: TRBD1 (6 bases). Germline V CDR1 and CDR2: SGHNT, YYREEE (reference sequence). CDR3 length: 16 amino acids. Trimming stripped 4 bases from V and 2 bases from J, with 18 bases between. The CDR3 DNA sequence: TGTGCCAGCAGCCCGGTTCGGTTGGGGACAAACTATGGCTACACCTTC. It yields the protein CASSPVRLGTNYGYTF. Full variable domain (rest looked up from reference TRBV5-4 and TRBJ1-2): ETGVTQSPTHLIKTRGQQVTLRCSSQSGHNTVSWYQQALGQGPQFIFQYYREEENGRGNFPPRFSGLQFPNYSSELNVNALELDDSALYLCASSPVRLGTNYGYTFGSGTRLTVV.

This chain uses TRBV10-3 with TRBJ1-2, with D perhaps matching TRBD1 (5 bases). V was cut by 4 bases and J by 6 bases, with 9 bases left in between. Germline V gives CDR1 ENHRY, CDR2 SYGVKD. This CDR3 region has 12 residues. The CDR3 DNA follows: TGTGCCATCAGTGGTCAGGGTGATGGCTACACCTTC. Its translation is CAISGQGDGYTF.